These 20 T cell receptor beta chains were all obtained from the same sample, sequenced in a study of T-cell reconstitution after alpha-beta-depleted transplantation in children. Preparation of the TCRbeta library was carried out with unique molecular identifiers. TCRdb re-called the PCR reads through MiXCR, storing one row per CDR3 protein. The sample has about 640,000 distinct CDR3 sequences, approximately 15% seen once. Sequences were derived from PBMCs from the stem cell graft donor, sampled from the stem cell graft. The receptors derive from a human donor who donated a stem cell graft to a child with acute myeloid leukemia.

This sequence joins TRBV20-1 and TRBJ2-1; the match to TRBD2 covers 12 bases. Germline V gene data show CDR1 as DFQATT and CDR2 as SNEGSKA (reference sequence). The CDR3 consists of 16 residues. V lost 3 bases, J lost 1 base, and 4 bases stayed unmatched. CDR3 nucleotides: TGCAGTGCTAGGACTAGCGGGGGATTATCCTACAATGAGCAGTTCTTC. This codes for CSARTSGGLSYNEQFF.

This clonotype was observed a few times. The CDR3 protein is CASSPDRGHLFF. The CDR3 nucleotides read TGCGCCAGCAGCCCGGACAGGGGGCATCTGTTTTTT. The chain recombines TRBV5-1 with TRBJ1-4, with 11 bases that match TRBD1. The trim removed 4 bases at V and 14 bases at J, leaving 4 bases unmatched. Germline V gene data show CDR1 as SGHRS and CDR2 as YFSETQ. The CDR3 is made up of 12 amino acids.

This clonotype was counted a few times. The chain joins TRBV5-6 to TRBJ2-7; D is undetermined. Looked up from germline, CDR1 is SGHDT and CDR2 is YYEEEE. This CDR3 spans 12 amino acids. Trimming pared 1 base from V and 5 bases from J, leaving 7 bases between. The CDR3 DNA sequence: TGTGCCAGCAGCTTGAGGTCTAACGAGCAGTACTTC. It specifies CASSLRSNEQYF.

This clonotype was seen repeatedly, ten times or more. The J gene is TRBJ2-1, the V gene TRBV29-1, with no clear D. V dropped 6 bases and J dropped 6 bases, with 15 bases sitting between them. The length of the CDR3 is 13 residues. Per the germline V gene, CDR1 is SQVTM and CDR2 is ANQGSEA. Here the CDR3 DNA reads TGCAGCGTCGCCCTCTCTGTGGGCAATGAGCAGTTCTTC. The encoded protein is CSVALSVGNEQFF.

The table lists this clonotype with many counts. The gene calls are TRBV20-1 and TRBJ2-1; TRBD2 aligns across 7 bases. CDR1 and CDR2 (germline): DFQATT, SNEGSKA (reference sequence). Germline trimming cut 3 bases from V and 3 bases from J; bases unmatched to any gene: 5. This CDR3 contains 14 residues. In DNA form, the CDR3 reads TGCAGTGCTAGGGGTCAGCGGGGCTACAATGAGCAGTTCTTC. This translates into CSARGQRGYNEQFF.

This clonotype showed up just a few times. The chain employs TRBV2 and TRBJ2-7; D unclear. This CDR3 contains 11 residues. V was pared by 5 bases and J by 4 bases, with 6 bases between. CDR1 and CDR2 from the germline V gene are SNHLY and FYNNEI. The chain's CDR3 is CASSLPYEQYV. CDR3 sequence (DNA): TGTGCCAGCAGTCTTCCTTACGAGCAGTACGTC.

This chain joins TRBV7-2 and TRBJ1-2, with TRBD1 matching over 7 bases. Losses at the gene ends were 5 bases for V and 1 base for J; bases not matched to a gene: 13. Germline V gene lookup returns CDR1 SGHTA and CDR2 FQGNSA. The CDR3 contains 17 residues. The CDR3 spells CASSPQTGFQVNYGYTF. In DNA form, the CDR3 reads TGTGCCAGCAGCCCTCAGACAGGGTTCCAAGTTAACTATGGCTACACCTTC.

This clonotype was recorded many times. This sequence joins TRBV20-1 and TRBJ2-7, with a weak D call TRBD1 (7 bases). The germline CDR1 and CDR2 sequences are DFQATT and SNEGSKA (reference sequence). Trimming shortened V by 3 bases and J by 3 bases, and 12 bases separated the two germline ends. This CDR3 region has 13 residues. The CDR3 nucleotides read TGCAGTGCTAGTGGACAGGACTACTACGAGCAGTACTTC. This sequence encodes CSASGQDYYEQYF.

The CDR3 protein is CASSPLEGHGYTF. For the CDR3, the DNA is TGTGCCAGCAGCCCCCTAGAGGGCCATGGCTACACCTTC. The chain couples TRBV7-2 to TRBJ1-2, with D hard to call. The CDR3 is 13 amino acids. CDR1 SGHTA and CDR2 FQGNSA come from the germline V gene. Deletions cut 5 bases from V and 6 bases from J, with 13 bases between.

This clonotype showed up just a few times. The CDR3 DNA reads as TGCAGCGGGTACAATCAGAATGAAAAACTGTTTTTT. The encoded protein is CSGYNQNEKLFF. The chain carries TRBV29-1 and TRBJ1-4; D unclear. The CDR3 loop spans 12 amino acids. Trimming left V 7 bases short and J 5 bases short, with 11 bases between. Germline values: CDR1 SQVTM, CDR2 ANQGSEA. Complete variable domain (other parts from reference TRBV29-1 and TRBJ1-4): SAVISQKPSRDICQRGTSLTIQCQVDSQVTMMFWYRQQPGQSLTLIATANQGSEATYESGFVIDKFPISRPNLTFSTLTVSNMSPEDSSIYLCSGYNQNEKLFFGSGTQLSVL.

This clonotype has only a few counts. V gene TRBV18 combines with J gene TRBJ1-1, with D perhaps TRBD1 (6 bases). The CDR3 runs 16 residues. With 0 bases removed from V and 1 base from J, the gap between germline ends came to 12 bases. CDR1 is KGHSH and CDR2 is LQKENI in the germline V gene. CDR3 sequence reads: CASSPPKGGQNTEAFF. The CDR3 DNA reads TGTGCCAGCTCACCACCGAAGGGGGGCCAGAACACTGAAGCTTTCTTT.

This clonotype was seen ten or more times. The chain links TRBV20-1 to TRBJ2-7, with a weak D call TRBD1 (5 bases). The CDR3 is made up of 13 amino acids. Germline V gene lookup returns CDR1 DFQATT and CDR2 SNEGSKA (reference sequence). With 6 bases removed from V and 3 bases from J, the gap between germline ends came to 15 bases. DNA for the CDR3: TGCAGTGCGTTTGCTATAGACAGCTACGAGCAGTACGTC. This translates into CSAFAIDSYEQYV.

This clonotype was detected ten times or more. The chain uses TRBV27 and TRBJ1-5; 8 nucleotides align to TRBD1. V shed 2 bases, J shed 3 bases, and the junction held 6 bases outside the gene matches. Germline V gene sequence: CDR1 MNHEY, CDR2 SMNVEV (reference sequence). CDR3 size: 16 residues. CDR3 region: CASSLIGTGINQPQHF. For the CDR3, the DNA is TGTGCCAGCAGTTTAATAGGGACAGGTATCAATCAGCCCCAGCATTTT.

This chain uses TRBV15 with TRBJ2-2; D gene unclear. V was trimmed by 0 bases and J by 7 bases, leaving 9 bases between them. This CDR3 contains 14 residues. The germline V gene encodes CDR1 LNHNV and CDR2 YYDKDF (reference sequence). The CDR3 nucleotides read TGTGCCACCAGCAGAGATGGCACGGTCGGGGAGCTGTTTTTT. It specifies CATSRDGTVGELFF.

Many counts were recorded for this clonotype. J is TRBJ1-1 and V is TRBV5-1, with TRBD1 identical over 12 bases. J was trimmed by 3 bases and V by 0 bases; bases with no gene match: 6. The CDR3 runs 17 residues. CDR1 and CDR2 from the germline V gene are SGHRS and YFSETQ. The CDR3 loop reads CASSLDGTGGLDTEAFF. CDR3 in DNA: TGCGCCAGCAGCTTGGATGGGACAGGGGGCTTGGACACTGAAGCTTTCTTT.

This rearrangement joins TRBV5-1 to TRBJ2-1, with a tentative D call TRBD2 (6 bases). The V and J ends lost 4 bases and 6 bases respectively, with 11 bases between them. CDR1 is SGHRS, CDR2 YFSETQ, per germline. There are 13 residues in the CDR3. The CDR3 loop is CASSPEGLNEQFF. CDR3 DNA: TGCGCCAGCAGCCCAGAGGGACTCAATGAGCAGTTCTTC.

The chain uses TRBV7-8 and TRBJ1-2, with D unresolved. This CDR3 region has 14 residues. Trimming stripped 4 bases from V and 14 bases from J, with 23 bases between. The germline V gene has CDR1 SGHVS and CDR2 FQNEAQ. CDR3 in amino acids: CASSSTPRLAVATF. The CDR3 coding sequence is TGTGCCAGCAGCTCAACCCCCCGGTTGGCGGTGGCTACCTTC.

This sequence joins TRBV4-2 and TRBJ2-5; 12 nucleotides agree with TRBD2. Germline values: CDR1 LGHNA, CDR2 YNFKEQ. The V gene end was trimmed by 4 bases and the J gene end by 5 bases; junction bases not matched to a gene: 8. This CDR3 has 16 residues. CDR3 nucleotide sequence: TGTGCCAGCAGCCCAACTAGCGGGGGGTCTTTGGAGACCCAGTACTTC. This encodes CASSPTSGGSLETQYF.

This clonotype showed up just a few times. The rearrangement joins TRBV7-9 to TRBJ1-2, with D hard to call. CDR1 is SEHNR, CDR2 FQNEAQ, per germline (reference sequence). Trimming pared 2 bases from V and 2 bases from J, leaving 9 bases between. The CDR3 extends over 14 amino acids. The CDR3 DNA reads as TGTGCCAGCAGCTTAATCGGCAGAAACTATGGCTACACCTTC. It yields the protein CASSLIGRNYGYTF.

There are many counts of this clonotype. The chain recombines TRBV15 with TRBJ2-2, with D unclear. This CDR3 region has 13 residues. Trimming took 1 base from V and 7 from J, leaving 7 bases between them. Germline CDR1 and CDR2: LNHNV and YYDKDF (reference sequence). CDR3 in DNA: TGTGCCACCAGCAGAGTGGGATACGGGGAGCTGTTTTTT. This gives the protein CATSRVGYGELFF.